The 30 T cell receptor beta chains below all came from one sample that was sequenced in a study of radiotherapy plus CTLA-4 blockade in lung cancer. Data came from immunoSEQ multiplex PCR; TCRdb stores just in-frame clones and leaves some out. The sample contains over 80,000 clones, about 87% of which appear only once. Material: peripheral blood, obtained from a patient treated with radiotherapy plus ipilimumab. Every receptor here comes from a human donor with non-small cell lung cancer that progressed on radiotherapy plus ipilimumab.

This sequence joins TRBV7-6 and TRBJ2-5, with a possible D match to TRBD2 (6 bases). The germline V and J ends were trimmed by 5 bases and 2 bases, with 12 bases remaining between them. The V gene's germline CDR1 is SGHVS and CDR2 FNYEAQ. The CDR3 covers 14 residues. The CDR3 loop reads CASSARDFQETQYF. CDR3 coding DNA: TGTGCCAGCAGCGCCCGGGACTTTCAAGAGACCCAGTACTTC. Supplemented by reference TRBV7-6 and TRBJ2-5, the full variable domain reads GAGVSQSPRYKVTKRGQDVALRCDPISGHVSLYWYRQALGQGPEFLTYFNYEAQQDKSGLPNDRFSAERPEGSISTLTIQRTEQRDSAMYRCASSARDFQETQYFGPGTRLLVL.

The chain couples TRBV19 to TRBJ2-2; 7 nucleotides align to TRBD1. Per the germline V gene, CDR1 is LNHDA and CDR2 is SQIVND (reference sequence). Trimming took 8 bases from V and 0 from J; bases not matched to a gene: 6. The CDR3 spans 15 residues. CDR3 sequence reads: CASAGGQTNTGELFF. The CDR3 DNA is TGTGCCAGTGCTGGGGGACAGACGAACACCGGGGAGCTGTTTTTT.

The V gene is TRBV19, the J gene TRBJ1-2, with a weak D call TRBD1 (5 bases). The germline V and J ends were trimmed by 3 bases and 7 bases, with 6 bases remaining between them. The CDR3 spans 11 residues. Germline V gene data show CDR1 as LNHDA and CDR2 as SQIVND (reference sequence). CDR3 sequence: CASSIRGGYTF. DNA of the CDR3: TGTGCCAGTAGTATTAGGGGTGGCTACACCTTC.

This clone was counted a few times. The gene calls are TRBV9 and TRBJ1-2; tentative D call: TRBD1 (5 bases). Germline V CDR1 and CDR2: SGDLS, YYNGEE. V was cut by 3 bases and J by 3 bases, with 9 bases left in between. This CDR3 has 13 amino acids. CDR3 amino acids: CASSGRGDYGYTF. In DNA, the CDR3 is TGTGCCAGCAGCGGAAGGGGTGACTATGGCTACACCTTC. The complete variable domain, with remaining parts taken from reference TRBV9 and TRBJ1-2, reads DSGVTQTPKHLITATGQRVTLRCSPRSGDLSVYWYQQSLDQGLQFLIQYYNGEERAKGNILERFSAQQFPDLHSELNLSSLELGDSALYFCASSGRGDYGYTFGSGTRLTVV.

The rearrangement uses TRBV4-2 and TRBJ1-4, with D tentatively TRBD1 (6 bases). CDR3 length: 16 amino acids. The germline CDR1 and CDR2 sequences are LGHNA and YNFKEQ. V was clipped by 4 bases and J by 3 bases, with 15 bases between them. As DNA, the CDR3 is TGTGCCAGCAGCCGAACGTACAGGGAGGCTAATGAAAAACTGTTTTTT. Translating gives CASSRTYREANEKLFF.

The gene calls are TRBV2 and TRBJ2-3; D gene uncertain. With 2 bases removed from V and 3 bases from J, the gap between germline ends came to 9 bases. CDR3 size: 14 residues. CDR1 is SNHLY, CDR2 FYNNEI, per germline. CDR3 region: CASSELIATDTQYF. The CDR3, as DNA: TGTGCCAGCAGTGAATTAATAGCTACAGATACGCAGTATTTT.

V gene TRBV6-1 combines with J gene TRBJ1-2, with TRBD1 matching over 8 bases. Per the germline V gene, CDR1 is MNHNS and CDR2 is SASEGT. V trimming: 7 bases; J trimming: 2 bases; junction bases outside the gene matches: 6. This CDR3 is built from 14 residues. For the CDR3, the DNA is TGTGCCAGCAATACCGGACAGGGAAACTATGGCTACACCTTC. Translated, it gives CASNTGQGNYGYTF.

The chain combines TRBV6-1 with TRBJ2-4; D perhaps matches TRBD1 (5 bases). V lost 6 bases, J lost 10 bases, and 22 bases lay in between. This CDR3 has 15 residues. CDR1 and CDR2 (germline): MNHNS, SASEGT. Here the CDR3 DNA reads TGTGCCAGCAGGACCGATCCCTTGTTGAAGGGGATTCAGTACTTC. Encoded protein: CASRTDPLLKGIQYF.

The chain carries TRBV5-1 and TRBJ2-3; the match to TRBD2 covers 12 bases. J was trimmed by 6 bases and V by 4 bases; bases with no gene match: 12. The CDR3 covers 17 residues. Germline V CDR1 and CDR2: SGHRS, YFSETQ. The CDR3 DNA follows: TGCGCCAGCAGCCTCGGACTAGCGGGACTCCCAATCGATACGCAGTATTTT. Translation gives CASSLGLAGLPIDTQYF.

The count of this clone is one. V gene TRBV27 combines with J gene TRBJ2-5; 7 bases map to TRBD1. The CDR3 totals 13 residues. V lost 2 bases and J lost 5; bases outside the gene matches: 2. Germline V gene lookup returns CDR1 MNHEY and CDR2 SMNVEV (reference sequence). CDR3 sequence reads: CASSLARGETQYF. The CDR3 coding sequence is TGTGCCAGCAGTTTAGCCAGGGGGGAGACCCAGTACTTC.

The chain links TRBV6-1 to TRBJ1-2; 7 bases fit TRBD1. V lost 1 base and J lost 6; bases outside the gene matches: 14. The CDR3 has 17 residues. Germline CDR1 reads MNHNS; CDR2 reads SASEGT. The CDR3 reads CASSEVLAGGLGDGYTF. CDR3 nucleotide sequence: TGTGCCAGCAGTGAAGTGCTGGCAGGGGGTCTGGGGGATGGCTACACCTTC.

This clone was observed a few times. The chain joins TRBV27 to TRBJ1-4; the D gene is possibly TRBD1 (5 bases). This CDR3 is 10 amino acids long. Germline CDR1 and CDR2: MNHEY and SMNVEV (reference sequence). Trimming stripped 6 bases from V and 15 bases from J, with 11 bases between. The CDR3 region has the DNA TGTGCCAGCAGCGGGGCAATGGTGTTTTTT. This encodes CASSGAMVFF.

V and J are TRBV11-1 and TRBJ2-1, with 8 bases that match TRBD2. Germline V gene lookup returns CDR1 SGHAT and CDR2 FQDESV (reference sequence). This CDR3 region has 15 residues. The V and J ends lost 6 bases and 0 bases, in that order; junction bases with no gene match: 4. This CDR3 is CASRKRGSSYNEQFF. The CDR3, as DNA: TGTGCCAGCAGGAAGCGGGGGAGCTCCTACAATGAGCAGTTCTTC.

Only a few counts were recorded for this clone. The chain couples TRBV6-1 to TRBJ2-5; D unclear. The germline CDR1 and CDR2 sequences are MNHNS and SASEGT. Trimming cost V 5 bases and J 5 bases, with 6 bases left between them. The CDR3 is 11 amino acids. The CDR3 DNA is TGTGCCAGCAGTCCCCCGGAGACCCAGTACTTC. Its protein product is CASSPPETQYF.

V gene TRBV5-1 combines with J gene TRBJ2-2; 7 nucleotides line up with TRBD1. V trimming: 3 bases; J trimming: 2 bases; junction bases outside the gene matches: 4. The CDR3 has 15 amino acids. The germline CDR1 and CDR2 sequences are SGHRS and YFSETQ. CDR3 in amino acids: CASSWGQLNTGELFF. CDR3 in DNA: TGCGCCAGCAGCTGGGGACAGCTTAACACCGGGGAGCTGTTTTTT.

The gene calls are TRBV4-1 and TRBJ2-3; TRBD2 matches at 11 bases. Germline assignment: CDR1 MGHRA and CDR2 YSYEKL. The ends lost 5 bases at V and 5 bases at J; junction bases unmatched: 3. The CDR3 length is 14 residues. The CDR3 here is CASSYGLAGDTQYF. The CDR3 nucleotides read TGCGCCAGCAGCTACGGACTAGCGGGAGATACGCAGTATTTT.

The chain joins TRBV9 to TRBJ2-7, with a weak D call TRBD2 (7 bases). Deletions cut 4 bases from V and 0 bases from J, with 17 bases between. CDR3 size: 16 residues. Germline V CDR1 and CDR2: SGDLS, YYNGEE. The CDR3 coding sequence is TGTGCCAGCAGCTCCGGGGGCGGGGGCCCCTCCTACGAGCAGTACTTC. This codes for CASSSGGGGPSYEQYF.

This chain uses TRBV19 with TRBJ1-1, with 7 bases that match TRBD1. CDR3 length: 15 amino acids. Trimming removed 7 bases from V and 1 base from J; junction bases left unmatched: 9. Germline V gives CDR1 LNHDA, CDR2 SQIVND (reference sequence). CDR3 sequence reads: CASTQTGSQNTEAFF. The CDR3 bases are TGTGCCAGTACCCAGACAGGGTCCCAGAACACTGAAGCTTTCTTT.

This clone was seen only a few times. The chain has TRBV18 and TRBJ1-2; the D is unclear. Trimming took off 2 bases at V and 5 bases at J, with 12 bases between the two ends. The CDR3 consists of 14 residues. The germline gives CDR1 KGHSH, CDR2 LQKENI. This CDR3 is CASSPGLQEYGYTF. CDR3 DNA: TGTGCCAGCTCACCAGGCCTCCAGGAATATGGCTACACCTTC.

This rearrangement joins TRBV4-1 to TRBJ1-5; 10 nucleotides agree with TRBD1. Germline V CDR1 and CDR2: MGHRA, YSYEKL. Unmatched junction bases numbered 4, after V lost 4 bases and J lost 7 bases. The CDR3 sequence is 14 residues long. The CDR3 region is CASSRGTGEQPQHF. Here the CDR3 DNA reads TGCGCCAGCAGCCGAGGGACAGGGGAACAGCCCCAGCATTTT.

The chain uses TRBV5-1 and TRBJ2-5; D may be TRBD2 (5 bases). Germline CDR1 and CDR2: SGHRS and YFSETQ. Between the trimmed V and J ends, which lost 3 bases and 5 bases, there was a span of 11 bases. This CDR3 comprises 13 residues. CDR3 sequence: CASSWTALETQYF. The DNA for the CDR3 is TGCGCCAGCAGCTGGACTGCCCTGGAGACCCAGTACTTC.

This clone is a singleton in its sample. The rearrangement links TRBV5-1 to TRBJ2-7, with D perhaps TRBD1 (6 bases). Germline V gene sequence: CDR1 SGHRS, CDR2 YFSETQ. The CDR3 is 15 residues long. Between the trimmed V and J ends, which lost 0 bases and 0 bases, there was a span of 10 bases. The CDR3: CASSLVADSSYEQYF. As DNA, the CDR3 is TGCGCCAGCAGCTTGGTGGCGGACAGCTCCTACGAGCAGTACTTC.

The CDR3 DNA follows: TGTGCCAGCAGTTTATCGGTGGCAGGGAGGACTGAAGCTTTCTTT. Translation gives CASSLSVAGRTEAFF. The J gene is TRBJ1-1, the V gene TRBV27; tentatively, D is TRBD1 (5 bases). Looked up from germline, CDR1 is MNHEY and CDR2 is SMNVEV (reference sequence). Trimming removed 0 bases from V and 5 bases from J, with 13 bases in between. The CDR3 spans 15 residues.

The chain combines TRBV7-6 with TRBJ2-7, with D unresolved. The germline V gene encodes CDR1 SGHVS and CDR2 FNYEAQ. Deletions cut 1 base from V and 0 bases from J, with 7 bases between. CDR3 length equals 14 residues. CDR3 sequence reads: CASSLVAASYEQYF. CDR3 coding DNA: TGTGCCAGCAGCTTAGTGGCAGCCTCCTACGAGCAGTACTTC.

The table lists this clone with a few counts. The V call is TRBV10-3, the J call TRBJ1-3; 8 bases are shared with TRBD1. This CDR3 has 17 amino acids. Germline CDR1 reads ENHRY; CDR2 reads SYGVKD. With V trimmed by 0 bases and J by 0 bases, 4 bases remained unmatched. The CDR3 DNA follows: TGTGCCATCAGTGAGTCTGGGACAGGCGTCTCTGGAAACACCATATATTTT. Amino acid sequence: CAISESGTGVSGNTIYF.

The chain is built from TRBV5-1 and TRBJ2-3; 7 bases fit TRBD2. V shed 4 bases, J shed 0 bases, and the junction held 8 bases outside the gene matches. The germline CDR1 and CDR2 sequences are SGHRS and YFSETQ. CDR3 length equals 16 residues. The DNA for the CDR3 is TGCGCCAGCAGCCGGCGGGCGGGGGACAGCACAGATACGCAGTATTTT. This codes for CASSRRAGDSTDTQYF.

This chain connects TRBV2 to TRBJ1-6; TRBD1 aligns across 7 bases. CDR3 size: 15 residues. CDR1 and CDR2 from the germline V gene are SNHLY and FYNNEI. V was pared by 3 bases and J by 6 bases, with 5 bases of the junction left unmatched. The CDR3: CASSDWTGFNSPLHF. CDR3 sequence (DNA): TGTGCCAGCAGTGACTGGACAGGCTTTAATTCACCCCTCCACTTT.

This chain's CDR3 is CASSSLRGYEQYF. The CDR3 coding sequence is TGTGCCAGCAGTTCCCTAAGGGGTTACGAGCAGTACTTC. The chain combines TRBV6-5 with TRBJ2-5; D possibly corresponds to TRBD1 (5 bases). The J call is doubtful: the DNA matches TRBJ2-7 better. The CDR3 contains 13 residues. Germline loops: CDR1 MNHEY, CDR2 SVGAGI.

The V call is TRBV6-5, the J call TRBJ2-7; TRBD2 matches at 8 bases. Germline V gives CDR1 MNHEY, CDR2 SVGAGI. V was pared by 2 bases and J by 4 bases, with 7 bases of the junction left unmatched. The CDR3 has 15 residues. CDR3 sequence: CASSYLSGGGYEQYF. The CDR3, as DNA: TGTGCCAGCAGTTACCTCTCTGGCGGGGGGTACGAGCAGTACTTC.

V usage is TRBV11-3 and J usage is TRBJ2-7; tentatively, D is TRBD1 (6 bases). Trimming stripped 3 bases from V and 2 bases from J, with 11 bases between. The CDR3 consists of 14 residues. Germline V gene sequence: CDR1 SGHNT, CDR2 YENEEA. The CDR3 loop reads CASSFMAGAYEQYF. The CDR3 DNA is TGTGCCAGCAGCTTTATGGCAGGGGCCTACGAGCAGTACTTC.